This TCR beta chain was sequenced in a study of blood T cell repertoires in COVID-19. TCRdb's table, derived via immunoSEQ multiplex PCR, lists solely in-frame clones and lacks some. The data hold some 110,000 clones, with 84% observed a single time. Trimming at V came to 3 bases and at J to 4 bases, leaving 2 bases not matched to a gene. The CDR3 has 15 amino acids. Per the germline V gene, CDR1 is SGHDT and CDR2 is YYEEEE. The sequence derives from a woman aged 55-69 years with acute or convalescent COVID-19. The sample comprised peripheral blood. V gene TRBV5-6 combines with J gene TRBJ2-6, with TRBD1 matching over 9 bases. CDR3 amino acids: CASSWTGDGANVLTF. DNA for the CDR3: TGTGCCAGCAGCTGGACAGGGGACGGGGCCAACGTCCTGACTTTC.